The present TCR beta chain was sequenced within a study of shared clonotypes between healthy human individuals. Caucasian adults residing in Nashville, Tennessee made up all the donors. The data were produced by immunoSEQ multiplex PCR, yet TCRdb's version contains in-frame clones alone and is incomplete. Among hundreds of thousands of clones listed, about 80% were seen once. Germline CDR1 reads LNHDA; CDR2 reads SQIVND (reference sequence). The germline V and J ends were trimmed by 3 bases and 5 bases, with 10 bases remaining between them. This CDR3 is built from 13 residues. The sequenced sample was memory CD4+ T cells sorted from blood. Subset: CD45RA-negative fraction. The V gene is TRBV19, the J gene TRBJ2-5; D remains unclear. The receptor was isolated from a woman aged 25-40 years in good health. The CDR3 DNA reads as TGTGCCAGTAGTATTGGTGTTGTGGAGACCCAGTACTTC. Translation gives CASSIGVVETQYF. The complete variable domain, with remaining parts taken from reference TRBV19 and TRBJ2-5, reads DGGITQSPKYLFRKEGQNVTLSCEQNLNHDAMYWYRQDPGQGLRLIYYSQIVNDFQKGDIAEGYSVSREKKESFPLTVTSAQKNPTAFYLCASSIGVVETQYFGPGTRLLVL.